This T cell receptor (beta chain) was obtained from a study of T-cell memory formation after mild COVID-19. Many counts were recorded for this clonotype. As yet, its antigen is unknown. Whole-study findings and limits: Contracting CD4+ clones sat mainly in CM and EM; CD8+ in EMRA. The finding that pre-infection memory included some responding clones suggested that cross-reactive memory joined.

CDR3 length: 12 residues. The ends were cut back, 4 bases at V and 4 bases at J, with 6 bases in the middle. The germline gives CDR1 SNHLY, CDR2 FYNNEI. MiXCR, run by TCRdb on the 5' RACE reads, gives a single entry per CDR3 protein. The data contain about 340,000 distinct CDR3 sequences, approximately 15% of them singletons. The V gene is TRBV2, the J gene TRBJ2-3; D not resolved. This clonotype was obtained from a man aged 18 to 29 who had mild COVID-19 (a few samples of this study predate the infection). Cell type and time point are not known. Material for sequencing was PBMCs or a T cell subset sorted from them (not recorded which). DNA of the CDR3: TGTGCCAGCAGTGGACCGTCAGATACGCAGTATTTT. It encodes CASSGPSDTQYF. The entire variable domain, with the rest obtained from reference TRBV2 and TRBJ2-3, is as follows: EPEVTQTPSHQVTQMGQEVILRCVPISNHLYFYWYRQILGQKVEFLVSFYNNEISEKSEIFDDQFSVERPDGSNFTLKIRSTKLEDSAMYFCASSGPSDTQYFGPGTRLTVL.